The 13 T cell receptor beta chains below were found in one sample sequenced in a study of vaccination and CD4 T cells after COVID-19. Sequencing of cultured CD4+ T cell DNA used the Oncomine TCR Beta short-read assay. MiXCR was run by TCRdb on the PCR reads, yielding one entry per CDR3 protein. The sample has tens of thousands of distinct CDR3 sequences, 60% to 80% seen once. Documented treatment: approximately 9-day PBMC culture with coronavirus spike peptide pools or control peptides (ViraFEST assay). For these TCRs, the target antigens are not known. Sequencing used CD4+ T cells from blood, cultured in vitro, obtained after SARS-CoV-2 vaccination. The receptor set was obtained from a human donor who received a COVID-19 vaccine.

The CDR3 loop is CAWSSGGSGYTF. The DNA for the CDR3 is TGTGCCTGGAGTTCGGGGGGCTCGGGCTACACCTTC. The chain joins TRBV30 to TRBJ1-2; D might be TRBD1 (6 bases). Germline loops: CDR1 GTSNPN, CDR2 SVGIG (reference sequence). Trimming removed 2 bases from V and 8 bases from J, with 12 bases in between. The CDR3 is made up of 12 amino acids.

This clonotype was seen only a few times. The chain has TRBV2 and TRBJ2-5; TRBD2 agrees at 9 bases. With V trimmed by 4 bases and J by 1 base, 4 bases remained unmatched. From germline, CDR1 is SNHLY and CDR2 FYNNEI. There are 15 residues in the CDR3. The CDR3 DNA sequence: TGTGCCAGCAGTGTGCTAGCGGGGATCCAAGAGACCCAGTACTTC. Protein: CASSVLAGIQETQYF.

This clonotype was recorded a few times. The chain is built from TRBV6-1 and TRBJ1-2; D is unclear. Germline V gene sequence: CDR1 MNHNS, CDR2 SASEGT. Trimming left V 7 bases short and J 4 bases short, with 13 bases between. There are 13 residues in the CDR3. CDR3 loop: CASTMDGPYGYTF. For the CDR3, the DNA is TGTGCCAGCACCATGGACGGACCCTATGGCTACACCTTC.

This sequence joins TRBV2 and TRBJ1-5; perhaps TRBD1 as D (5 bases). With 3 bases removed from V and 0 bases from J, the gap between germline ends came to 15 bases. Per germline, CDR1 SNHLY and CDR2 FYNNEI. The CDR3 consists of 17 residues. In nucleotides, the CDR3 is TGTGCCAGCAGTGAGTTCCGCCGGACAATTAGCAATCAGCCCCAGCATTTT. The encoded protein is CASSEFRRTISNQPQHF.

The V call is TRBV30, the J call TRBJ1-6; weak D call: TRBD1 (5 bases). V was clipped by 2 bases and J by 7 bases, with 21 bases between them. The CDR3 runs 17 residues. CDR1 GTSNPN and CDR2 SVGIG come from the germline V gene (reference sequence). The CDR3 spells CAWSPDRQGVGNSPLHF. CDR3 bases: TGTGCCTGGAGTCCTGATCGCCAGGGAGTAGGGAATTCACCCCTCCACTTT.

This chain uses TRBV18 with TRBJ1-5, with D tentatively TRBD1 (6 bases). The germline V gene encodes CDR1 KGHSH and CDR2 LQKENI. The CDR3 consists of 14 residues. Deletions cut 1 base from V and 7 bases from J, with 11 bases between. CDR3 loop: CASSPRGAGQPQHF. The CDR3, as DNA: TGTGCCAGCTCACCACGGGGGGCTGGACAGCCCCAGCATTTT.

The gene calls are TRBV20-1 and TRBJ2-2; 9 bases are shared with TRBD2. With V trimmed by 3 bases and J by 1 base, 3 bases remained unmatched. Germline V gene lookup returns CDR1 DFQATT and CDR2 SNEGSKA (reference sequence). The CDR3 runs 15 residues. The CDR3 nucleotides are TGCAGTGCTAGCCCTAGCGGGGTGAACACCGGGGAGCTGTTTTTT. Translation: CSASPSGVNTGELFF.

The rearrangement joins TRBV30 to TRBJ1-2; perhaps TRBD1 as D (5 bases). CDR3 length: 14 residues. V lost 0 bases to trimming and J lost 3 bases, with 11 bases between them. Germline V gene sequence: CDR1 GTSNPN, CDR2 SVGIG (reference sequence). Here the CDR3 reads CAWSVGGEDYGYTF. DNA of the CDR3: TGTGCCTGGAGTGTCGGAGGGGAGGACTATGGCTACACCTTC.

The genes are TRBV6-5 and TRBJ2-2, with D hard to call. Germline lookup yields CDR1 MNHEY and CDR2 SVGAGI. The V end lost 2 bases, the J end lost 3 bases, and 10 bases lay between the germline ends. The length of the CDR3 is 15 residues. The CDR3: CASSYAGRDTGELFF. The DNA of the CDR3 is TGTGCCAGCAGTTACGCAGGAAGGGACACCGGGGAGCTGTTTTTT.

There are a few counts of this clonotype. The chain links TRBV6-4 to TRBJ1-6; 10 nucleotides match TRBD1. This CDR3 contains 17 residues. Germline CDR1 is MRHNA and CDR2 is SNTAGT. Unmatched junction bases numbered 4, after V lost 0 bases and J lost 5 bases. The CDR3 DNA is TGTGCCAGCAGTGACTCGGGGACAGGGGAGAATAATTCACCCCTCCACTTT. Translating it yields CASSDSGTGENNSPLHF.

This clonotype came up a few times. The chain is built from TRBV7-8 and TRBJ1-5; D remains unclear. The CDR3 contains 16 residues. Germline V gene lookup returns CDR1 SGHVS and CDR2 FQNEAQ. V lost 3 bases and J lost 2, with 14 bases in between. CDR3 DNA: TGTGCCAGCAGCTTGGATAGGGTTTACCGCAATCAGCCCCAGCATTTT. Protein: CASSLDRVYRNQPQHF.

The chain links TRBV6-2 or TRBV6-3 to TRBJ2-7; 9 bases fit TRBD1. The CDR3 consists of 15 residues. Germline values: CDR1 MNHEY, CDR2 SVGEGT. With V trimmed by 6 bases and J by 3 bases, 9 bases remained unmatched. CDR3 region: CASSGRGQGNYEQYF. CDR3 in DNA: TGTGCCAGCAGCGGTCGCGGACAGGGGAACTACGAGCAGTACTTC.

This clonotype was seen only a few times. The rearrangement links TRBV20-1 to TRBJ2-2; 7 bases map to TRBD1. V lost 0 bases to trimming and J lost 1 base; unmatched junction nucleotides: 2. This CDR3 contains 15 residues. Germline V gives CDR1 DFQATT, CDR2 SNEGSKA (reference sequence). CDR3 nucleotide sequence: TGCAGTGCTAGAGATGGGACAGTGAACACCGGGGAGCTGTTTTTT. Protein: CSARDGTVNTGELFF.